The 5 T cell receptor beta chains below were found in one sample sequenced in a study of identical twins. TCRdb re-called the 5' RACE reads through MiXCR, storing one row per CDR3 protein. Of about 730,000 distinct CDR3 sequences in the sample, 21% were seen once. This same sample was also taken into another study, of T cells expressing NK-cell markers.

The sequencing input was PBMCs. These receptors all come from a woman aged 18 to 35 in good health.

The J gene is TRBJ1-1, the V gene TRBV12-3 or TRBV12-4; 10 bases align to TRBD1. The CDR3 sequence is 12 residues long. Trimming took 6 bases from V and 9 from J; bases not matched to a gene: 4. The CDR3 DNA sequence: TGTGCCAGCAGCTCGGACAGGGGGAAAGCTTTCTTT. Its translation is CASSSDRGKAFF.

The CDR3 reads CASSPDLEINEQFF. As DNA, the CDR3 is TGCGCCAGCAGCCCGGACCTTGAGATCAATGAGCAGTTCTTC. V and J are TRBV4-1 and TRBJ2-1; D gene uncertain. Trimming took off 4 bases at V and 6 bases at J, with 13 bases between the two ends. This CDR3 is built from 14 residues. Germline CDR1 is MGHRA and CDR2 is YSYEKL.

The table lists this clonotype with a few counts. The chain uses TRBV20-1 and TRBJ2-3; no clear D. The V and J ends lost 4 bases and 0 bases respectively, with 5 bases between them. Per germline, CDR1 DFQATT and CDR2 SNEGSKA (reference sequence). This CDR3 region has 12 residues. The CDR3 reads CSAKKSTDTQYF. CDR3 coding DNA: TGCAGTGCTAAAAAAAGCACAGATACGCAGTATTTT.

This clonotype was seen a handful of times. The chain recombines TRBV20-1 with TRBJ2-5; 13 nucleotides align to TRBD2. The CDR3 sequence is 16 residues long. V was pared by 0 bases and J by 7 bases, with 8 bases of the junction left unmatched. Germline CDR1 and CDR2: DFQATT and SNEGSKA (reference sequence). CDR3 coding DNA: TGCAGTGCTAGAGATCGACTAGCGGGGGGAATCGGGACCCAGTACTTC. It is translated as CSARDRLAGGIGTQYF.

This clonotype showed up just a few times. CDR3 sequence (DNA): TGCAGTGCATCCAGGGACGCCAACAATGAGCAGTTCTTC. The encoded protein is CSASRDANNEQFF. This chain connects TRBV20-1 to TRBJ2-1; tentatively, D is TRBD1 or TRBD2 (5 bases each). The V and J ends lost 6 bases and 5 bases respectively, with 14 bases between them. Germline V gene data show CDR1 as DFQATT and CDR2 as SNEGSKA (reference sequence). The CDR3 contains 13 residues.